A single sample gave rise to the 6 T cell receptor beta chains below, sequenced in a study of a mutant IDH1 vaccine in newly diagnosed glioma. Libraries were prepared by immunoSEQ multiplex PCR; TCRdb keeps only in-frame clonotypes and omits some of them. This sample yields tens of thousands of clones, of which roughly 74% are seen a single time; roughly 4.3% belongs to the top ten. These receptors' targets are unknown. Regarding time point: week 35, safety follow-up. Vaccination comprised doses that each held 300 ug of mutant IDH1 20-mer peptide, plus topical imiquimod. This specimen was PBMCs, taken from a glioma patient whose treatment included an IDH1 peptide vaccine. Receptors originate from a man aged 45-65 years with glioma.

J is TRBJ2-2 and V is TRBV6-4; D is unresolved. Per germline, CDR1 MRHNA and CDR2 SNTAGT. V gave up 7 bases and J gave up 4 bases, with 13 bases separating them. The CDR3 length is 14 residues. CDR3: CASTAAAFTGELFF. The CDR3 nucleotides are TGTGCCAGCACCGCGGCGGCCTTCACCGGGGAGCTGTTTTTT.

This rearrangement joins TRBV2 to TRBJ2-2; D uncertain. The CDR3 has 13 amino acids. The V gene lost 1 base and the J gene lost 7 bases, with 7 bases spanning the gap. Germline lookup yields CDR1 SNHLY and CDR2 FYNNEI. The CDR3: CASSEEPRGELFF. The CDR3 bases are TGTGCCAGCAGTGAAGAGCCCCGCGGGGAGCTGTTTTTT.

The rearrangement joins TRBV5-1 to TRBJ2-5; possible D gene TRBD1, 5 bases. In germline, CDR1 is SGHRS, CDR2 YFSETQ. The CDR3 length is 17 residues. Trimming took off 2 bases at V and 1 base at J, with 18 bases between the two ends. CDR3 bases: TGCGCCAGCAGCTTCTGGACATCTCTTATTGCCCAAGAGACCCAGTACTTC. Translated: CASSFWTSLIAQETQYF. The whole variable domain, remainder taken from reference TRBV5-1 and TRBJ2-5, is KAGVTQTPRYLIKTRGQQVTLSCSPISGHRSVSWYQQTPGQGLQFLFEYFSETQRNKGNFPGRFSGRQFSNSRSEMNVSTLELGDSALYLCASSFWTSLIAQETQYFGPGTRLLVL.

This clone was seen a few times. The chain carries TRBV25-1 and TRBJ1-1; no firm D call. Trimming cost V 1 base and J 3 bases, with 9 bases left between them. Germline V gene sequence: CDR1 MGHDK, CDR2 SYGVNS. The CDR3 consists of 14 residues. The CDR3 loop is CASSESGWDTEAFF. The CDR3 DNA is TGTGCCAGCAGTGAATCGGGGTGGGACACTGAAGCTTTCTTT.

The V and J genes are TRBV6-5 and TRBJ2-2; 8 positions agree with TRBD2. The V and J ends lost 6 bases and 4 bases, in that order; junction bases with no gene match: 7. This CDR3 is built from 15 residues. Per the germline V gene, CDR1 is MNHEY and CDR2 is SVGAGI. The CDR3 spells CASSPRGGGTGELFF. The CDR3 nucleotides are TGTGCCAGCAGCCCCCGGGGGGGAGGCACCGGGGAGCTGTTTTTT.

The chain employs TRBV20-1 and TRBJ2-5; 7 bases line up with TRBD1. Germline loops: CDR1 DFQATT, CDR2 SNEGSKA (reference sequence). Germline trimming cut 6 bases from V and 6 bases from J; bases unmatched to any gene: 4. This CDR3 has 11 residues. CDR3 in amino acids: CSAGGKQTQYF. DNA for the CDR3: TGCAGTGCAGGGGGCAAGCAGACCCAGTACTTC.